These 28 T cell receptor beta chains came from one sample sequenced in a study of blood T cell repertoires in COVID-19. Profiling relied on immunoSEQ multiplex PCR, and the TCRdb table lists in-frame clones only, not all of them. This sample has around 320,000 clones, with about nine tenths found just once. The source material was peripheral blood. The receptors stem from a man younger than 30 with active or convalescent COVID-19.

The gene calls are TRBV18 and TRBJ2-3; D perhaps matches TRBD1 (7 bases). This CDR3 has 16 residues. The ends were cut back, 4 bases at V and 8 bases at J, with 22 bases in the middle. CDR1 is KGHSH and CDR2 is LQKENI in the germline V gene. The CDR3 here is CASSRGSGRGATTQYF. The CDR3 DNA is TGTGCCAGCTCACGTGGATCAGGCAGGGGGGCCACTACGCAGTATTTT.

This clone was observed a single time. V and J are TRBV18 and TRBJ2-1; TRBD2 matches at 9 bases. With 5 bases clipped from V and 10 bases from J, the junction kept 6 bases outside the gene matches. This CDR3 spans 13 amino acids. Germline loops: CDR1 KGHSH, CDR2 LQKENI. As DNA, the CDR3 is TGTGCCAGCTCAGTGGCGGGAGGGCCAGAGCAGTTCTTC. Protein product: CASSVAGGPEQFF. The full variable domain, rest sourced from reference TRBV18 and TRBJ2-1, is NAGVMQNPRHLVRRRGQEARLRCSPMKGHSHVYWYRQLPEEGLKFMVYLQKENIIDESGMPKERFSAEFPKEGPSILRIQQVVRGDSAAYFCASSVAGGPEQFFGPGTRLTVL.

This sequence joins TRBV18 and TRBJ1-1, with no clear D. This CDR3 region has 14 residues. Trimming shortened V by 2 bases and J by 1 base, and 8 bases separated the two germline ends. Germline CDR1 KGHSH, CDR2 LQKENI. Here the CDR3 reads CASSPSGGNTEAFF. The DNA for the CDR3 is TGTGCCAGCTCACCATCCGGAGGGAACACTGAAGCTTTCTTT.

J is TRBJ2-5 and V is TRBV21-1; TRBD2 is the table's D call and was not checked against the DNA. TRBV21-1 is a pseudogene locus. This CDR3 region has 20 residues. The CDR3 sequence: CASSKPGTSGGNTLQETQYF. CDR3 coding DNA: TGTGCCAGCAGCAAGCCCGGGACTAGCGGGGGGAACACCCTTCAAGAGACCCAGTACTTC.

This chain links TRBV7-2 with TRBJ2-4; TRBD2 matches at 9 bases. The junction had 6 bases not matched to a gene; V was cut back by 1 base and J by 5 bases. The germline V gene encodes CDR1 SGHTA and CDR2 FQGNSA. This CDR3 comprises 16 residues. CDR3 amino acids: CASSLGGSGGENIQYF. CDR3 bases: TGTGCCAGCAGCTTAGGGGGTAGCGGGGGTGAAAACATTCAGTACTTC.

This chain links TRBV24-1 with TRBJ2-2, with TRBD1 matching 9 bases. From germline, CDR1 is KGHDR and CDR2 SFDVKD. V trimming: 4 bases; J trimming: 3 bases; junction bases outside the gene matches: 5. This CDR3 is built from 16 residues. The CDR3 coding sequence is TGTGCCACCAGTGACCCCGGGACAGGGCACACCGGGGAGCTGTTTTTT. As protein: CATSDPGTGHTGELFF.

The chain is built from TRBV5-1 and TRBJ1-4, with no clear D. CDR3 size: 15 residues. Germline values: CDR1 SGHRS, CDR2 YFSETQ. V was pared by 0 bases and J by 0 bases, with 6 bases between. CDR3 amino acids: CASSLGETTNEKLFF. CDR3 DNA sequence: TGCGCCAGCAGCTTGGGAGAAACAACTAATGAAAAACTGTTTTTT.

This rearrangement joins TRBV6-1 to TRBJ1-5; D gene uncertain. Germline-derived CDR1 and CDR2 are MNHNS and SASEGT. The CDR3 loop spans 15 amino acids. V was shortened by 2 bases and J by 3 bases, with 11 bases between the two germline ends. The CDR3 is CASSESETLNQPQHF. DNA of the CDR3: TGTGCCAGCAGTGAATCAGAGACTCTCAATCAGCCCCAGCATTTT.

V and J are TRBV15 and TRBJ1-3; TRBD1 matches at 9 bases. Germline CDR1 is LNHNV and CDR2 is YYDKDF (reference sequence). After removal of 3 bases from V and 0 bases from J, the junction contained 3 bases not matched to a gene. CDR3 length: 16 amino acids. CDR3 residues: CATSSRDRASGNTIYF. In DNA form, the CDR3 reads TGTGCCACCAGCAGCCGGGACAGGGCCTCTGGAAACACCATATATTTT.

The table lists this clone with a count of one. The rearrangement joins TRBV7-2 to TRBJ1-4; maybe TRBD1 (5 bases). V lost 0 bases and J 6 bases, leaving 8 bases between the germline ends. CDR1 SGHTA and CDR2 FQGNSA come from the germline V gene. CDR3 length equals 14 residues. CDR3 coding DNA: TGTGCCAGCAGCTTAGCAGGGGTCTATGAAAAACTGTTTTTT. This sequence encodes CASSLAGVYEKLFF.

The V gene is TRBV5-1, the J gene TRBJ2-1; 11 bases are a match to TRBD1. The germline CDR1 and CDR2 sequences are SGHRS and YFSETQ. The trim removed 3 bases at V and 7 bases at J, leaving 6 bases unmatched. The CDR3 runs 15 residues. The chain's CDR3 is CASSWTGGTRNEQFF. CDR3 nucleotide sequence: TGCGCCAGCAGCTGGACAGGGGGCACGAGGAATGAGCAGTTCTTC.

The chain uses TRBV21-1 and TRBJ2-7; TRBD2 was called by the table and not checked on the DNA. TRBV21-1 is a known pseudogene. This CDR3 contains 12 residues. The CDR3 sequence is CAIPGRGGEQYF. In DNA, the CDR3 is TGTGCCATCCCCGGGAGGGGCGGCGAGCAGTACTTC.

The chain is built from TRBV7-3 and TRBJ2-2, with TRBD1 matching over 12 bases. This CDR3 spans 16 amino acids. Per the germline V gene, CDR1 is SGHTA and CDR2 is FQGTGA. The junction had 2 bases not matched to a gene; V was cut back by 0 bases and J by 6 bases. Here the CDR3 DNA reads TGTGCCAGCAGCTTAACTGGGACAGGGGGCTCCGGGGAGCTGTTTTTT. It translates to CASSLTGTGGSGELFF. The full variable domain, in which reference TRBV7-3 and TRBJ2-2 provide the parts outside the CDR3, is GAGVSQTPSNKVTEKGKYVELRCDPISGHTALYWYRQSLGQGPEFLIYFQGTGAADDSGLPNDRFFAVRPEGSVSTLKIQRTERGDSAVYLCASSLTGTGGSGELFFGEGSRLTVL.

This clone appeared a single time. The chain uses TRBV7-9 and TRBJ2-7; D may be TRBD1 (5 bases). Between the trimmed V and J ends, which lost 4 bases and 7 bases, there was a span of 8 bases. Germline CDR1 SEHNR, CDR2 FQNEAQ (reference sequence). The CDR3 loop spans 11 amino acids. This CDR3 reads CASSSRGEQYF. CDR3 in DNA: TGTGCCAGCAGCTCTAGGGGTGAGCAGTACTTC. Combining the CDR3 with reference TRBV7-9 and TRBJ2-7 gives the whole variable domain DTGVSQNPRHKITKRGQNVTFRCDPISEHNRLYWYRQTLGQGPEFLTYFQNEAQLEKSRLLSDRFSAERPKGSFSTLEIQRTEQGDSAMYLCASSSRGEQYFGPGTRLTVT.

This chain connects TRBV6-5 to TRBJ1-1; D possibly corresponds to TRBD1 (6 bases). The V end lost 6 bases, the J end lost 1 base, and 12 bases lay between the germline ends. This CDR3 region has 14 residues. Germline CDR1 MNHEY, CDR2 SVGAGI. CDR3: CASSPGHKNTEAFF. In DNA, the CDR3 is TGTGCCAGCAGCCCGGGACACAAGAACACTGAAGCTTTCTTT.

The chain links TRBV24-1 to TRBJ2-7; possible D gene TRBD1, 7 bases. This CDR3 contains 18 residues. The germline V gene has CDR1 KGHDR and CDR2 SFDVKD. With 1 base removed from V and 1 base from J, the gap between germline ends came to 19 bases. Written as DNA, the CDR3 is TGTGCCACCAGTGATTTCGGTCGGGGGACAGATGTTTCCTACGAGCAGTACTTC. It specifies CATSDFGRGTDVSYEQYF.

The chain links TRBV5-1 to TRBJ2-2, with D possibly TRBD1 on 5 matching bases. The CDR3 loop spans 15 amino acids. With 0 bases removed from V and 4 bases from J, the gap between germline ends came to 10 bases. Germline CDR1 reads SGHRS; CDR2 reads YFSETQ. CDR3 loop: CASSLVRATTGELFF. In DNA, the CDR3 is TGCGCCAGCAGCTTGGTCAGGGCAACCACCGGGGAGCTGTTTTTT.

This chain connects TRBV5-5 to TRBJ2-3; D gene unclear. Trimming removed 0 bases from V and 2 bases from J, with 7 bases in between. This CDR3 region has 14 residues. Germline V gives CDR1 SGHKS, CDR2 YYEKEE (reference sequence). As DNA, the CDR3 is TGTGCCAGCAGCTTGGACAGCTCCACAGATACGCAGTATTTT. Its protein is CASSLDSSTDTQYF.

This clone was recorded only once. This chain uses TRBV18 with TRBJ1-5, with TRBD1 matching over 8 bases. Germline CDR1 and CDR2: KGHSH and LQKENI. J lost 6 bases, V lost 6 bases, and 7 bases had no gene match. The CDR3 has 14 residues. The CDR3 DNA reads TGTGCCAGCTCCTTCGACAGGGGACGTCAGCCCCAGCATTTT. Amino acid sequence: CASSFDRGRQPQHF.

The chain combines TRBV29-1 with TRBJ2-5; TRBD2 aligns across 8 bases. The CDR3 has 15 amino acids. In germline, CDR1 is SQVTM, CDR2 ANQGSEA. J was trimmed by 7 bases and V by 6 bases; bases with no gene match: 16. DNA for the CDR3: TGCAGCGTCCGACTAGCGCCCTATGCCCCTGCGACCCAGTACTTC. This encodes CSVRLAPYAPATQYF.

This clone appeared once. CDR3: CASRTNDREVRYEQYF. CDR3 coding DNA: TGCGCCAGCAGAACTAATGACAGGGAGGTACGTTACGAGCAGTACTTC. The V and J genes are TRBV23-1 and TRBJ2-7; weak D call: TRBD1 (7 bases). TRBV23-1 is noted as an ORF with a role that remains uncertain. This CDR3 is 16 amino acids long. V lost 6 bases, J lost 4 bases, and 22 bases lay in between.

The DNA for the CDR3 is TGTGCCAGCAGAGACCAAGGACCGACACCGTACACTAGCTCCTATAATTCACCCCTCCACTTT. Translating gives CASRDQGPTPYTSSYNSPLHF. V usage is TRBV27 and J usage is TRBJ1-6, with D uncertain. V gave up 6 bases and J gave up 0 bases, with 27 bases separating them. Germline assignment: CDR1 MNHEY and CDR2 SMNVEV (reference sequence). The CDR3 contains 21 residues.

The chain is built from TRBV10-1 and TRBJ1-1; maybe TRBD1 (6 bases). The CDR3 contains 14 residues. Trimming shortened V by 5 bases and J by 6 bases, and 16 bases separated the two germline ends. The germline V gene has CDR1 WNHNN and CDR2 SYGVQD (reference sequence). CDR3 bases: TGCGCCAGCAGTTTCACACAGGGTGGGTCTGAAGCTTTCTTT. Amino acid sequence: CASSFTQGGSEAFF.

The chain has TRBV5-1 and TRBJ2-1; TRBD1 might be the D (6 bases). The CDR3 spans 17 residues. The V gene lost 4 bases and the J gene lost 3 bases, with 20 bases spanning the gap. Germline loops: CDR1 SGHRS, CDR2 YFSETQ. This chain's CDR3 is CASSVEVSGQSYNEQFF. For the CDR3, the DNA is TGCGCCAGCAGCGTGGAGGTGTCGGGACAAAGCTACAATGAGCAGTTCTTC.

This clone was seen once. The chain carries TRBV5-1 and TRBJ1-1; 7 nucleotides line up with TRBD1. Germline V gene data show CDR1 as SGHRS and CDR2 as YFSETQ. V gave up 0 bases and J gave up 1 base; unmatched junction bases: 3. There are 15 residues in the CDR3. The CDR3: CASSLEGAWNTEAFF. DNA of the CDR3: TGCGCCAGCAGCTTGGAGGGGGCGTGGAACACTGAAGCTTTCTTT.

V and J are TRBV13 and TRBJ2-3; TRBD2 matches at 10 bases. V shed 6 bases, J shed 2 bases, and the junction held 5 bases outside the gene matches. Germline CDR1 PRHDT, CDR2 FYEKMQ (reference sequence). This CDR3 comprises 15 residues. The CDR3 loop is CASRLAGSVTDTQYF. For the CDR3, the DNA is TGTGCCAGCAGACTAGCGGGATCGGTCACAGATACGCAGTATTTT.

This clone appeared once. This chain connects TRBV2 to TRBJ2-5, with D possibly TRBD1 on 6 matching bases. Looked up from germline, CDR1 is SNHLY and CDR2 is FYNNEI. V dropped 3 bases and J dropped 4 bases, with 15 bases sitting between them. This CDR3 has 15 residues. CDR3 in DNA: TGTGCCAGCAGTGACCCTTACAGGGAACGAGAGACCCAGTACTTC. The encoded protein is CASSDPYRERETQYF.

The rearrangement joins TRBV6-5 to TRBJ2-5, with D possibly matching TRBD1 (5 bases). The CDR3 consists of 15 residues. The germline CDR1 and CDR2 sequences are MNHEY and SVGAGI. Trimming pared 3 bases from V and 2 bases from J, leaving 13 bases between. This CDR3 is CASSYSAGPQETQYF. The CDR3 DNA reads as TGTGCCAGCAGTTATTCGGCAGGGCCGCAAGAGACCCAGTACTTC.